This TCR beta chain appears in the sequencing data of a study of T cell repertoires in cytomegalovirus infection. Study context: Recently identified HLA-C-restricted CMV epitopes were used, and well-studied HLA-B-restricted CMV epitopes were used as well. Both a matching HLA type and CMV infection were indicated by public TCR beta signatures. Study conclusions and caveats: Public TCR beta family frequency separated CMV-and-HLA carriers, including in an independent cohort. The study found HLA-C-restricted CMV-specific TCR beta clonotypes dominating the ex vivo response.

Via MiXCR, TCRdb re-called the reads, giving one row per CDR3 protein. The sample lists tens of thousands of distinct CDR3 sequences, more than 15% occurring once. Germline V gene sequence: CDR1 MNHNS, CDR2 SASEGT. The CDR3 runs 14 residues. The germline V and J ends were trimmed by 6 bases and 0 bases, with 11 bases remaining between them. A word on this clonotype: Its antigen is unidentified.

This material consisted of CD8+ T cells from cultured PBMCs, taken from culture after CMV antigen stimulation. The clonotype was recovered from a human donor in good health (CMV status not recorded). Some clones in this sample may be carry-over from other donors' samples. The chain carries TRBV6-1 and TRBJ1-2, with D possibly being TRBD1 (6 bases). The CDR3: CASSQGGPNYGYTF. The DNA for the CDR3 is TGTGCCAGCAGCCAAGGGGGGCCTAACTATGGCTACACCTTC.